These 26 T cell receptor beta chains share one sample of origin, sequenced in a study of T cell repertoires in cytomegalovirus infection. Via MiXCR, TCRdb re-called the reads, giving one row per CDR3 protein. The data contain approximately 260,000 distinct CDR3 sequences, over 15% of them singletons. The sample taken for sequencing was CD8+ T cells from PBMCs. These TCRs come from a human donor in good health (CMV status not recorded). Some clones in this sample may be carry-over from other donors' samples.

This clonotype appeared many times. The CDR3 loop reads CASSSSGGPVNEQFF. The CDR3 nucleotides read TGTGCCAGCAGTTCCAGCGGGGGCCCCGTAAATGAGCAGTTCTTC. The chain employs TRBV7-6 and TRBJ2-1; 8 bases agree with TRBD2. The germline V gene has CDR1 SGHVS and CDR2 FNYEAQ. With 6 bases clipped from V and 7 bases from J, the junction kept 11 bases outside the gene matches. This CDR3 has 15 amino acids.

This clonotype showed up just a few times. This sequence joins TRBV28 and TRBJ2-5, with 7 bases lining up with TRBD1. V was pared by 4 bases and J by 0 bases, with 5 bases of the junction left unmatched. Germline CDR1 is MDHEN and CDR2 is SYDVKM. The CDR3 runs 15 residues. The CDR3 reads CASSWGTAYQETQYF. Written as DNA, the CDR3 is TGTGCCAGCAGTTGGGGGACAGCGTACCAAGAGACCCAGTACTTC.

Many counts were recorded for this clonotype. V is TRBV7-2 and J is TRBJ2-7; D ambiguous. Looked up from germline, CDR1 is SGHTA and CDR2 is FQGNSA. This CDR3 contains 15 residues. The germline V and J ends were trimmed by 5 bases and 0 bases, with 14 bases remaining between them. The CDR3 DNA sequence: TGTGCCAGCAGCATTAGCCAGCAGAGCTCCTACGAGCAGTACTTC. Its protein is CASSISQQSSYEQYF. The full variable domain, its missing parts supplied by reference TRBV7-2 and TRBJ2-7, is GAGVSQSPSNKVTEKGKDVELRCDPISGHTALYWYRQSLGQGLEFLIYFQGNSAPDKSGLPSDRFSAERTGGSVSTLTIQRTQQEDSAVYLCASSISQQSSYEQYFGPGTRLTVT.

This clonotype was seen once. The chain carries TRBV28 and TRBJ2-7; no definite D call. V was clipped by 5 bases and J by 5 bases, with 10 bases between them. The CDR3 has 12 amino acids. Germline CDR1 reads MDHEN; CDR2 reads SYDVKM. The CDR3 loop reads CASSQRVDEQYF. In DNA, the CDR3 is TGTGCCAGCAGTCAAAGGGTCGACGAGCAGTACTTC.

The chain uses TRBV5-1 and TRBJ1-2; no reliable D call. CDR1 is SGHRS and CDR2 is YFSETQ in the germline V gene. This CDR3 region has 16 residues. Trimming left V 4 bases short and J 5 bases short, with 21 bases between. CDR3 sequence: CASSMDGLQTRYGYTF. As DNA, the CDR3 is TGCGCCAGCAGCATGGACGGGCTCCAGACGCGTTATGGCTACACCTTC.

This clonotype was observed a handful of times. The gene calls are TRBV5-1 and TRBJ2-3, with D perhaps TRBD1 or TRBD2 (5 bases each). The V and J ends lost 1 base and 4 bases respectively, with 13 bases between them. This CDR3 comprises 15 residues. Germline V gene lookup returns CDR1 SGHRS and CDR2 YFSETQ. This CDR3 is CASSLSGTSPDTQYF. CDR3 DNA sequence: TGCGCCAGCAGCTTGTCAGGGACCAGCCCAGATACGCAGTATTTT.

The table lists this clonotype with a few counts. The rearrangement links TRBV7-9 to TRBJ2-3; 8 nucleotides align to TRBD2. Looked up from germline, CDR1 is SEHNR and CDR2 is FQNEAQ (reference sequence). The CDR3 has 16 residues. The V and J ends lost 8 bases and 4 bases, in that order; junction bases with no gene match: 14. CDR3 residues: CASLGAGAYEADTQYF. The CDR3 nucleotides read TGTGCCAGCCTAGGAGCGGGGGCCTACGAGGCAGATACGCAGTATTTT.

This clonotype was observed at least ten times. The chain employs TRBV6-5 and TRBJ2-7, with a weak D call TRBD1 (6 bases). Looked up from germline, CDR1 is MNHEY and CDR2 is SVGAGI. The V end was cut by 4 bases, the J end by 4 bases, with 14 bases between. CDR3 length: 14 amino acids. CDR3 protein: CASSSWGLSYEQYF. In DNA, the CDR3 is TGTGCCAGCAGTTCGTGGGGGCTTTCGTACGAGCAGTACTTC.

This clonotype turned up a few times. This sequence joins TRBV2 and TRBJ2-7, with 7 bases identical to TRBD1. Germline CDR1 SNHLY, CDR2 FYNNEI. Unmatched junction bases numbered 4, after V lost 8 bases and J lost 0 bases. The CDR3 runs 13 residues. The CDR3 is CASFRDSSYEQYF. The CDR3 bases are TGTGCCAGCTTCCGGGACAGCTCCTACGAGCAGTACTTC.

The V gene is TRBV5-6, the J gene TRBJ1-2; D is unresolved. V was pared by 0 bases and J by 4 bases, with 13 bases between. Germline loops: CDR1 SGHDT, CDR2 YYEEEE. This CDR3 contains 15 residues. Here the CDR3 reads CASSLVVRKSYGYTF. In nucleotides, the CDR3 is TGTGCCAGCAGCTTGGTCGTCAGGAAATCCTATGGCTACACCTTC. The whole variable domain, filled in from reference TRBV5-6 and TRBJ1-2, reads DAGVTQSPTHLIKTRGQQVTLRCSPKSGHDTVSWYQQALGQGPQFIFQYYEEEERQRGNFPDRFSGHQFPNYSSELNVNALLLGDSALYLCASSLVVRKSYGYTFGSGTRLTVV.

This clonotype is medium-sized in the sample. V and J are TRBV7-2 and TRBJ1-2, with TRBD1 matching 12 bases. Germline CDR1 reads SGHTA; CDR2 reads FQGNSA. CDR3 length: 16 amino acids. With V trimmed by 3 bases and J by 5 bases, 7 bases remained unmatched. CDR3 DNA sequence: TGTGCCAGCAGCTTGGATCCGGGACAGGGGGCTTATGGCTACACCTTC. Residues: CASSLDPGQGAYGYTF.

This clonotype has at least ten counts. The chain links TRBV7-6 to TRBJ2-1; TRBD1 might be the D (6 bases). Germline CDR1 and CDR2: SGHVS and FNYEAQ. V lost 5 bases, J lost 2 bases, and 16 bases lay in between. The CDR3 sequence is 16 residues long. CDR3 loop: CASSDKQGRPYNEQFF. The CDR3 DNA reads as TGTGCCAGCAGCGATAAACAGGGTCGACCCTACAATGAGCAGTTCTTC. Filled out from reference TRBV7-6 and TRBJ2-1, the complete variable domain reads GAGVSQSPRYKVTKRGQDVALRCDPISGHVSLYWYRQALGQGPEFLTYFNYEAQQDKSGLPNDRFSAERPEGSISTLTIQRTEQRDSAMYRCASSDKQGRPYNEQFFGPGTRLTVL.

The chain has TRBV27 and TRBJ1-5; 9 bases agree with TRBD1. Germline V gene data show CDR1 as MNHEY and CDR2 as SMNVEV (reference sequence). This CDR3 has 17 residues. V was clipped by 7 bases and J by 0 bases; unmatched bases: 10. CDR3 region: CASMPGQGSYSNQPQHF. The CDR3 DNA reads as TGTGCCAGCATGCCGGGACAGGGTTCTTATAGCAATCAGCCCCAGCATTTT.

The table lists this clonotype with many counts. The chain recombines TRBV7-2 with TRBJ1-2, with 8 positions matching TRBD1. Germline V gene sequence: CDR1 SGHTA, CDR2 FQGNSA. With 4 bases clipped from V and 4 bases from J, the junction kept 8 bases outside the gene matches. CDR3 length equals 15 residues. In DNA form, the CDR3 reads TGTGCCAGCAGCTCGAGGGACAGGAAGTTCTATGGCTACACCTTC. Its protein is CASSSRDRKFYGYTF.

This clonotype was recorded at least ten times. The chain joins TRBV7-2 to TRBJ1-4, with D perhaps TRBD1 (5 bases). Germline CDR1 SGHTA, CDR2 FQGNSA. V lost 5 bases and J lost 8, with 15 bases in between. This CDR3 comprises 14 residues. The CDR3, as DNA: TGTGCCAGCAGCCCACTGGGGGTTTTCGAAAAACTGTTTTTT. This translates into CASSPLGVFEKLFF.

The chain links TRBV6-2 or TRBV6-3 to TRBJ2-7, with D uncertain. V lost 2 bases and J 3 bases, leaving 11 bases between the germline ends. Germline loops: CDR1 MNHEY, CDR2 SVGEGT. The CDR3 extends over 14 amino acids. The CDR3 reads CASSYPIEFYEQYF. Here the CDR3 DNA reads TGTGCCAGCAGTTACCCTATTGAATTCTACGAGCAGTACTTC.

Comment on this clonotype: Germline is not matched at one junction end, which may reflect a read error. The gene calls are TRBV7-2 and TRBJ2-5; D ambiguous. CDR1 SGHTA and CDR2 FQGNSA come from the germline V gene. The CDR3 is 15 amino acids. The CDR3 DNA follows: TGTGCCAGCAGCTTATGGTTTGGGATCGAAGAGACCCGGTACTTC. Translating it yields CASSLWFGIEETRYF.

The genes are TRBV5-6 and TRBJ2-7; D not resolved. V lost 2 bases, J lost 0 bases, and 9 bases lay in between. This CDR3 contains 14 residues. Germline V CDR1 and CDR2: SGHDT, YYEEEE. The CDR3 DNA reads TGTGCCAGCAGCTTATCTGGAAACTCCTACGAGCAGTACTTC. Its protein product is CASSLSGNSYEQYF.

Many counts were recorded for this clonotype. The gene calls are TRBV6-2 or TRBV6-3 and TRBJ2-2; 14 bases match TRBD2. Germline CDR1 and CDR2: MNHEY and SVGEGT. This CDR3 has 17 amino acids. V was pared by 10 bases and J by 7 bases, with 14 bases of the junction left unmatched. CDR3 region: CATLSHWTSGGHGELFF. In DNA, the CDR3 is TGTGCCACGCTTTCCCACTGGACTAGCGGGGGGCACGGGGAGCTGTTTTTT.

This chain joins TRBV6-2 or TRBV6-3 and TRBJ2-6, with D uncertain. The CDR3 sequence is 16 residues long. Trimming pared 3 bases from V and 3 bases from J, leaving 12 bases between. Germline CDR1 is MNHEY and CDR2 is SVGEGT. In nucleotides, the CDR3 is TGTGCCAGCAGTTATAGCCCCCGAGGTGGGGCCAACGTCCTGACTTTC. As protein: CASSYSPRGGANVLTF.

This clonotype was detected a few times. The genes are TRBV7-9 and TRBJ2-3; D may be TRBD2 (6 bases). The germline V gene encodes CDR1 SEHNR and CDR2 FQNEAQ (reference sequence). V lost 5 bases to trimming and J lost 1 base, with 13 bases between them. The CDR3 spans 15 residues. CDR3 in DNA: TGTGCCAGCAGCCCCGGGGGTCGACGCACAGATACGCAGTATTTT. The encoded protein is CASSPGGRRTDTQYF.

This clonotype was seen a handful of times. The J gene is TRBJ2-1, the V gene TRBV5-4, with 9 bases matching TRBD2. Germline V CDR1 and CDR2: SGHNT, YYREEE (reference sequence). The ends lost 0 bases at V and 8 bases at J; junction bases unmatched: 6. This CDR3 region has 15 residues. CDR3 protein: CASSLGRGGRYEQFF. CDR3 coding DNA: TGTGCCAGCAGCTTGGGGCGGGGGGGCAGGTATGAGCAGTTCTTC.

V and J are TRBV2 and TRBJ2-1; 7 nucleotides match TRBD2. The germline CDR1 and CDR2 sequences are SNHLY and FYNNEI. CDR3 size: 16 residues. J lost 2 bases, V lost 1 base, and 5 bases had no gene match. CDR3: CASSEDYGGTYNEQFF. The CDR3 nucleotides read TGTGCCAGCAGTGAAGACTACGGGGGGACCTACAATGAGCAGTTCTTC.

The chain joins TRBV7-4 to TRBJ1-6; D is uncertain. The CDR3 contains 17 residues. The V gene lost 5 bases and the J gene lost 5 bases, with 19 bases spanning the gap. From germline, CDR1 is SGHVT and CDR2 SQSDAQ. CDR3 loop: CASSLMVDLGNNSPLHF. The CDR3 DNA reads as TGTGCCAGCAGCCTGATGGTGGATCTTGGAAATAATTCACCCCTCCACTTT.

The CDR3 DNA sequence: TGCAGCGTTGAAGGAGGGGGAGGCAGGGCCCCCTACTATGGCTACACCTTC. Amino acids: CSVEGGGGRAPYYGYTF. This sequence joins TRBV29-1 and TRBJ1-2, with a possible D match to TRBD1 (6 bases). Trimming left V 1 base short and J 3 bases short, with 21 bases between. Germline V gene lookup returns CDR1 SQVTM and CDR2 ANQGSEA. The CDR3 contains 17 residues. Using reference TRBV29-1 and TRBJ1-2 for the parts outside the CDR3, the full variable domain is SAVISQKPSRDICQRGTSLTIQCQVDSQVTMMFWYRQQPGQSLTLIATANQGSEATYESGFVIDKFPISRPNLTFSTLTVSNMSPEDSSIYLCSVEGGGGRAPYYGYTFGSGTRLTVV.

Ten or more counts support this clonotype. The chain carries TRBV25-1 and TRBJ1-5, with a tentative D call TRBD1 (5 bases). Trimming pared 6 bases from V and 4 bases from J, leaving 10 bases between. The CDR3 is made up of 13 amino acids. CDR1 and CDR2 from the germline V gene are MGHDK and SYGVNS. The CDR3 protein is CASRGDWNQPQHF. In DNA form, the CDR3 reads TGTGCCAGCAGAGGGGACTGGAATCAGCCCCAGCATTTT. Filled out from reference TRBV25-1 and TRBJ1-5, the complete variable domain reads EADIYQTPRYLVIGTGKKITLECSQTMGHDKMYWYQQDPGMELHLIHYSYGVNSTEKGDLSSESTVSRIRTEHFPLTLESARPSHTSQYLCASRGDWNQPQHFGDGTRLSIL.